Only a few counts were recorded for the clone carrying this T cell receptor beta chain. PCR employed 60 Vbeta and 13 Jbeta primers. Profiled with immunoSEQ multiplex PCR; TCRdb holds only in-frame clones, not every one. The top ten hold about 16% of the sample, which has roughly 100,000 clones, 12% seen once. Germline V gives CDR1 SGHTA, CDR2 FQGNSA. The CDR3 extends over 17 amino acids. With 7 bases clipped from V and 6 bases from J, the junction kept 16 bases outside the gene matches. This sample is part of a study of cytomegalovirus exposure and HLA in healthy donors. Study-level background: Unique TCRs numbering about 85 million, obtained from HLA-typed donors, made up an early data release.

The source material was PBMCs. The TCR was taken from a middle-aged man in good health and CMV-seropositive. The chain recombines TRBV7-2 with TRBJ2-2, with 8 positions matching TRBD2. CDR3 residues: CASTWPEGTSGSGELFF. CDR3 in DNA: TGTGCCAGCACCTGGCCGGAAGGGACTAGTGGCTCCGGGGAGCTGTTTTTT.